This TCR beta chain was recorded in a study of CD8 T cells in ankylosing spondylitis. Whole-study results and caveats: According to the report, clones linked to the disease were significantly enriched in matched synovial fluid samples taken from ankylosing spondylitis patients. What seemed typical of ankylosing spondylitis blood was a TCR beta motif built from 7 or 8 highly homologous variants.

In making TCR beta libraries, quantitative 5'-RACE with molecular barcodes was used. TCRdb recomputed calls from the 5' RACE reads with MiXCR, one row per CDR3 protein. Of under 950,000 distinct CDR3 sequences in the sample, under 20% were seen once. On this clonotype itself: Its antigen is unidentified.

J was trimmed by 10 bases and V by 5 bases; bases with no gene match: 12. The length of the CDR3 is 15 residues. The V call is TRBV12-3 or TRBV12-4, the J call TRBJ2-1; 9 nucleotides align to TRBD1. The origin of this receptor is a male donor with ankylosing spondylitis. What was sequenced was blood, either unsorted or a sorted T cell fraction (not recorded which). The CDR3 bases are TGTGCCAGCAGTCTGGGACAGGGTTCCCTTGGGGAGCAGTTCTTC. Translated: CASSLGQGSLGEQFF.